This TCR beta chain comes out of a study of type 1 and type 2 diabetes patients. Study details: Donors were type 1 diabetes, type 2 diabetes, or nondiabetic controls.

Genomic DNA was the PCR template. A primer set of 30 forward and 13 reverse primers amplified the CDR3. TCRdb redid the calling of the multiplex PCR reads with MiXCR, one entry per CDR3 protein. Found here are about 250,000 distinct CDR3 sequences, around 47% of them singletons; the top ten hold roughly 13%. General study findings and limits: Between type 2 diabetes and control samples, V and J usage averaged around 0.97 correlation. Age and gender were not matched between study groups.

On this clonotype itself: What it recognizes is unknown.

Ten milliliters of peripheral blood were drawn from each donor. This TCR derives from a man aged 18 to 30 with type 2 diabetes. The sample comprised peripheral blood mononuclear cells (PBMCs).

DNA for the CDR3: TGTGCCAGCAGCCCTTCTTGGTGGGAGACCCAGTACTTC. Amino acids: CASSPSWWETQYF. The genes are TRBV9 and TRBJ2-5, with D uncertain. The CDR3 length is 13 residues. The germline gives CDR1 SGDLS, CDR2 YYNGEE. The V gene lost 4 bases and the J gene lost 5 bases, with 12 bases spanning the gap.